The sequence of this T cell receptor (beta chain) was determined in a study of T cells after yellow fever vaccination. Findings and caveats of the study: Most primary-vaccination clones reappeared after the booster (less than 98% CD4, about 90% CD8).

Remarks on this clonotype: The antigen remains unidentified.

TCRdb independently ran MiXCR on the 5' RACE reads; one entry per CDR3 protein. The sample lists around 350,000 distinct CDR3 sequences; around 10% were seen once. The ends were cut back, 11 bases at V and 0 bases at J, with 8 bases in the middle. The CDR3 has 12 residues. The germline CDR1 and CDR2 sequences are ENHRY and SYGVKD. The sample was PBMCs, taken on the day of the first yellow fever vaccination. This receptor was taken from a young man who received the YFV17D yellow fever vaccine. V and J are TRBV10-3 and TRBJ1-3; D is unclear. The CDR3 DNA reads as TGTGCCGCCTTGAGCTCTGGAAACACCATATATTTT. Its protein is CAALSSGNTIYF.